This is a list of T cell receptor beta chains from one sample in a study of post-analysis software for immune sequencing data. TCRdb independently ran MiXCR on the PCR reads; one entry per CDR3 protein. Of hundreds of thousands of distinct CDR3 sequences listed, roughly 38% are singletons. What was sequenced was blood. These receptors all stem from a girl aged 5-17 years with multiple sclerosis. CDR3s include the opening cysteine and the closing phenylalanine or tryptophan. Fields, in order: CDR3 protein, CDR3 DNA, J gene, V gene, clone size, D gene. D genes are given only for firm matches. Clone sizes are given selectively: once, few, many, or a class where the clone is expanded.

CDR3 protein: CASSLEVDGNVGADTQYF
CDR3 DNA: TGTGCCAGCAGCTTAGAGGTAGATGGGAACGTGGGGGCAGATACGCAGTATTTT
J gene: TRBJ2-3
V gene: TRBV7-2
clone size: few
D gene: NA

CDR3 protein: CASSSSGRNEQFF
CDR3 DNA: TGCGCCAGCAGCTCCTCGGGGAGAAATGAGCAGTTCTTC
J gene: TRBJ2-1
V gene: TRBV5-1
clone size: few
D gene: NA

CDR3 protein: CASSPGLAFGADTQYF
CDR3 DNA: TGCGCCAGCAGCCCGGGACTAGCGTTCGGGGCAGATACGCAGTATTTT
J gene: TRBJ2-3
V gene: TRBV4-3
clone size: NA
D gene: TRBD2

CDR3 protein: CSARAGQGIGLGTYEQYF
CDR3 DNA: TGCAGTGCTAGAGCGGGACAGGGGATCGGGTTAGGAACGTACGAGCAGTACTTC
J gene: TRBJ2-7
V gene: TRBV20-1
clone size: NA
D gene: TRBD1

CDR3 protein: CASSWGATGAKNIQYF
CDR3 DNA: TGCGCCAGCAGCTGGGGCGCTACCGGAGCCAAAAACATTCAGTACTTC
J gene: TRBJ2-4
V gene: TRBV5-1
clone size: few
D gene: NA

CDR3 protein: CASNSDGQPGANVLTF
CDR3 DNA: TGCGCCAGCAACTCCGACGGACAACCTGGGGCCAACGTCCTGACTTTC
J gene: TRBJ2-6
V gene: TRBV5-1
clone size: NA
D gene: NA

CDR3 protein: CASSVELAGSGAQYF
CDR3 DNA: TGTGCCAGCAGCGTGGAACTAGCGGGTTCAGGGGCCCAGTACTTC
J gene: TRBJ2-5
V gene: TRBV6-2/TRBV6-3
clone size: NA
D gene: TRBD2

CDR3 protein: CASSHPRGGEQYF
CDR3 DNA: TGTGCCAGCAGCCATCCCAGGGGAGGCGAGCAGTACTTC
J gene: TRBJ2-7
V gene: TRBV3-1
clone size: many
D gene: NA

CDR3 protein: CSADRQGYSNQPQHF
CDR3 DNA: TGCAGTGCTGATCGACAGGGGTATAGCAATCAGCCCCAGCATTTT
J gene: TRBJ1-5
V gene: TRBV20-1
clone size: NA
D gene: TRBD1

CDR3 protein: CSASDLTAQYF
CDR3 DNA: TGCAGTGCTAGCGACTTGACAGCGCAGTACTTC
J gene: TRBJ2-5
V gene: TRBV20-1
clone size: NA
D gene: NA

CDR3 protein: CASSPSLGHYGYTF
CDR3 DNA: TGTGCCAGCAGTCCCTCGCTGGGGCACTATGGCTACACCTTC
J gene: TRBJ1-2
V gene: TRBV9
clone size: NA
D gene: NA

CDR3 protein: CASSSSTISTDTQYF
CDR3 DNA: TGCGCCAGCAGCTCGTCGACTATTAGCACAGATACGCAGTATTTT
J gene: TRBJ2-3
V gene: TRBV5-1
clone size: few
D gene: NA

CDR3 protein: CASNPGQGKAPFNTGELFF
CDR3 DNA: TGTGCCAGCAACCCTGGACAGGGCAAGGCACCCTTCAACACCGGGGAGCTGTTTTTT
J gene: TRBJ2-2
V gene: TRBV7-2
clone size: NA
D gene: TRBD1

CDR3 protein: CASSRNRNEQFF
CDR3 DNA: TGCGCCAGCAGTCGAAATCGGAATGAGCAGTTCTTC
J gene: TRBJ2-1
V gene: TRBV4-1
clone size: NA
D gene: NA

CDR3 protein: CASSYPWESGGQETQYF
CDR3 DNA: TGCGCCAGCAGCTACCCTTGGGAGTCAGGGGGCCAAGAGACCCAGTACTTC
J gene: TRBJ2-5
V gene: TRBV4-1
clone size: NA
D gene: TRBD1

CDR3 protein: CASSLGGTVNQPQHF
CDR3 DNA: TGTGCCAGCAGTCTCGGAGGGACAGTCAATCAGCCCCAGCATTTT
J gene: TRBJ1-5
V gene: TRBV12-3/TRBV12-4
clone size: few
D gene: TRBD1

CDR3 protein: CASSYKAVEAFF
CDR3 DNA: TGTGCCAGCAGCTATAAGGCCGTTGAAGCTTTCTTT
J gene: TRBJ1-1
V gene: TRBV12-3/TRBV12-4
clone size: NA
D gene: NA